Reported below is one T cell receptor (beta chain). Authors' data handling: Using reference gene primer amplification, nucleated cell counts were estimated. TCRdb's table, derived via immunoSEQ multiplex PCR, lists solely in-frame clones and lacks some. V, J and clone size are those of that table, while D and trimming were read from the DNA. The table shows 540,000 or so clones, with 85% to 90% occurring only once. The record originates from a study of blood T cell repertoires in COVID-19. Seattle's cohort entered during active infection and was followed longitudinally. Germline V gene data show CDR1 as MNHEY and CDR2 as SMNVEV (reference sequence). Trimming removed 6 bases from V and 5 bases from J; junction bases left unmatched: 8. There are 14 residues in the CDR3.

The V call is TRBV27, the J call TRBJ1-1; TRBD1 matches at 8 bases. Sequencing input: peripheral blood. This clonotype was obtained from a woman in her forties or fifties with COVID-19, enrolled during active disease. CDR3 sequence reads: CASSMQGAGTEAFF. The CDR3 DNA reads TGTGCCAGCAGCATGCAGGGGGCAGGAACTGAAGCTTTCTTT.